This T cell receptor beta chain was documented in a study of response to subunit inactivated influenza vaccine. Points from the study as a whole: Authors suggested each seasonal flu vaccination may recruit only limited numbers of new T cells.

On this clonotype itself: Its antigen is as yet unknown.

TCRdb re-derived calls from the RT-PCR reads in MiXCR, one entry per CDR3 protein. The sample records 600,000 to 850,000 distinct CDR3 sequences, around 13% being singletons. The receptor's source is a man over 45 who received an inactivated influenza vaccine. This sample comprised PBMCs from blood, obtained less than 15 days before vaccination.

CDR3 nucleotide sequence: TGCAGTGCTAGGCCCCGCCAGCGGGTACCCTACGAGCAGTACTTC. Amino acid sequence: CSARPRQRVPYEQYF. The chain combines TRBV20-1 with TRBJ2-7; D might be TRBD2 (6 bases). The germline CDR1 and CDR2 sequences are DFQATT and SNEGSKA (reference sequence). The V end lost 3 bases, the J end lost 2 bases, and 17 bases lay between the germline ends. The CDR3 runs to 15 residues.